These T cell receptor beta chains were read from a single sample in a study of cytomegalovirus exposure and HLA in healthy donors. TCRdb's table, derived via immunoSEQ multiplex PCR, lists solely in-frame clones and lacks some. Of some 95,000 clones in the sample, about four fifths were seen once. The sample comprised PBMCs. The receptors stem from a woman aged 40 to 55 in good health and CMV-seronegative. CDR3s include the opening cysteine and the closing phenylalanine or tryptophan. A D gene is named only where the DNA matches it firmly. The listing skips clone size in some rows; elsewhere it reads once, few, many or a size class.

cdr3_length,clone_size,d_call,j_call,v_call,cdr3_aa,cdr3_nt
13,.,TRBD1,TRBJ1-4,TRBV29-1,CSVPGGTNEKLFF,TGCAGCGTTCCAGGGGGAACTAATGAAAAACTGTTTTTT
12,.,.,TRBJ1-1,TRBV7-9,CASRRGNTEAFF,TGTGCCAGCAGAAGGGGGAACACTGAAGCTTTCTTT
16,once,.,TRBJ1-1,TRBV18,CASSPIRNAGYTEAFF,TGTGCCAGCTCACCAATCAGGAATGCGGGCTACACTGAAGCTTTCTTT
12,.,.,TRBJ1-2,TRBV5-6,CASSLRGTGYTF,TGTGCCAGCAGCTTACGGGGAACTGGCTACACCTTC
13,.,.,TRBJ2-7,TRBV19,CASSIVEGSEQYF,TGTGCCAGTAGTATAGTTGAGGGTTCCGAGCAGTACTTC
13,.,.,TRBJ1-2,TRBV5-8,CASTRTPNYGYTF,TGTGCCAGCACCAGGACACCTAACTATGGCTACACCTTC
17,.,.,TRBJ2-2,TRBV5-1,CASSFGYRVGGTGELFF,TGCGCCAGCAGCTTTGGGTACAGGGTAGGAGGCACCGGGGAGCTGTTTTTT
13,.,.,TRBJ1-2,TRBV29-1,CSVDPRENYGYTF,TGCAGCGTTGATCCCCGGGAGAACTATGGCTACACCTTC
11,.,.,TRBJ2-1,TRBV20-1,CSASGGGEQFF,TGCAGTGCTAGCGGGGGAGGTGAGCAGTTCTTC
14,.,.,TRBJ1-6,TRBV7-9,CASSLDATNSPLHF,TGTGCCAGCAGCTTAGATGCTACGAATTCACCCCTCCACTTT
16,.,.,TRBJ1-2,TRBV27,CASRIGVRAPNYGYTF,TGTGCCAGCAGGATCGGGGTGCGGGCCCCTAACTATGGCTACACCTTC
16,.,TRBD1,TRBJ2-7,TRBV7-9,CASSGIRDRAAYEQYF,TGTGCCAGCAGCGGGATCCGGGACAGGGCAGCCTACGAGCAGTACTTC
18,.,TRBD1,TRBJ1-1,TRBV7-9,CASSLLKGQVVWGTEAFF,TGTGCCAGCAGCTTGCTAAAAGGACAGGTGGTATGGGGCACTGAAGCTTTCTTT
21,.,.,TRBJ2-2,TRBV7-8,CASSLVGGGWSGLYGTGELFF,TGTGCCAGCAGCTTAGTGGGCGGAGGATGGTCGGGTCTTTATGGAACCGGGGAGCTGTTTTTT
16,.,TRBD1,TRBJ2-7,TRBV7-6,CASSQPTGGISYEQYF,TGTGCCAGCAGCCAACCGACAGGGGGCATCTCCTACGAGCAGTACTTC
16,.,TRBD1,TRBJ2-1,TRBV9,CASSVRGQGHYNEQFF,TGTGCCAGCAGCGTCCGGGGACAGGGGCACTACAATGAGCAGTTCTTC
13,.,.,TRBJ2-3,TRBV10-1,CASSRDSADTQYF,TGCGCCAGCAGTCGGGACTCGGCAGATACGCAGTATTTT
13,.,.,TRBJ2-1,TRBV19,CASSIRGDGEQFF,TGTGCCAGTAGTATCAGGGGGGACGGCGAGCAGTTCTTC
11,.,.,TRBJ1-2,TRBV29-1,CSVRSEYGYTF,TGCAGCGTCCGCAGTGAATATGGCTACACCTTC
16,few,TRBD2,TRBJ2-2,TRBV9,CASSVRAGVATGELFF,TGTGCCAGCAGCGTAAGGGCGGGGGTGGCCACCGGGGAGCTGTTTTTT
15,.,TRBD1,TRBJ1-1,TRBV7-2,CASSLAGQKNTEAFF,TGTGCCAGCAGCTTAGCGGGACAGAAGAACACTGAAGCTTTCTTT
18,.,TRBD2,TRBJ2-5,TRBV2,CASSEAGRGRGGRETQYF,TGTGCCAGCAGTGAAGCAGGTCGTGGGCGGGGGGGCCGAGAGACCCAGTACTTC
17,.,.,TRBJ1-1,TRBV7-9,CASSLVGAALPNTEAFF,TGTGCCAGCAGCTTAGTAGGGGCGGCACTCCCGAACACTGAAGCTTTCTTT
14,.,TRBD2,TRBJ2-1,TRBV6-1,CASWGSGGYNEQFF,TGTGCCAGCTGGGGTAGCGGGGGGTACAATGAGCAGTTCTTC
15,.,TRBD1,TRBJ2-7,TRBV5-6,CASSPVRDRGYEQYF,TGTGCCAGCAGCCCAGTCCGGGACAGGGGTTACGAGCAGTACTTC
14,.,.,TRBJ1-1,TRBV11-2,CASSWGPGATEAFF,TGTGCCAGCAGCTGGGGGCCAGGGGCCACTGAAGCTTTCTTT
15,.,TRBD1,TRBJ2-2,TRBV5-1,CASRTGTVNTGELFF,TGCGCCAGCAGGACCGGGACAGTGAACACCGGGGAGCTGTTTTTT
13,.,TRBD1,TRBJ1-2,TRBV29-1,CSVEDQGAYGYTF,TGCAGCGTTGAAGACCAGGGGGCATATGGCTACACCTTC
15,.,.,TRBJ2-1,TRBV9,CASSVGSGGYNEQFF,TGTGCCAGCAGCGTAGGGTCCGGGGGCTACAATGAGCAGTTCTTC
13,.,.,TRBJ2-7,TRBV5-6,CASSSGFSYEQYF,TGTGCCAGCAGCTCGGGTTTCTCCTACGAGCAGTACTTC
18,.,.,TRBJ2-5,TRBV15,CATSRGSLSLGLQETQYF,TGTGCCACCAGCAGAGGGTCTTTGAGCTTGGGCCTCCAGGAGACCCAGTACTTC
14,.,TRBD2,TRBJ2-3,TRBV6-5,CASTGGGETDTQYF,TGTGCCAGCACCGGCGGGGGGGAGACAGATACGCAGTATTTT
15,few,TRBD1,TRBJ2-7,TRBV27,CASSSPGQGNPEQYF,TGTGCCAGCAGCTCCCCGGGACAGGGGAATCCAGAGCAGTACTTC
12,few,.,TRBJ2-5,TRBV7-7,CASSSGRETQYF,TGTGCCAGCAGTAGCGGACGGGAGACCCAGTACTTC
16,.,.,TRBJ1-2,TRBV4-1,CASSRRVDRSNYGYTF,TGCGCCAGCAGCCGCCGGGTAGACAGAAGTAACTATGGCTACACCTTC
11,.,.,TRBJ2-3,TRBV13,CASTRDINQYF,TGTGCCAGCACCCGGGACATAAATCAGTATTTT
13,once,.,TRBJ1-1,TRBV18,CASSQQGNTEAFF,TGTGCCAGCTCTCAGCAGGGAAACACTGAAGCTTTCTTT
14,few,TRBD1,TRBJ1-1,TRBV19,CASSIGQGAAEAFF,TGTGCCAGTAGTATCGGACAGGGGGCGGCTGAAGCTTTCTTT
12,.,.,TRBJ2-5,TRBV2,CASRRDSETQYF,TGTGCCAGCAGGAGGGATTCGGAGACCCAGTACTTC
12,few,TRBD1,TRBJ1-2,TRBV29-1,CSAGTGIYGYTF,TGCAGCGCCGGGACAGGGATCTATGGCTACACCTTC
16,.,.,TRBJ2-7,TRBV18,CASSPPEAGIGHEQYF,TGTGCCAGCTCACCACCAGAGGCGGGTATAGGGCACGAGCAGTACTTC
15,.,TRBD1,TRBJ1-5,TRBV6-1,CASSEGRTGSQPQHF,TGTGCCAGCAGTGAAGGTAGGACAGGGTCTCAGCCCCAGCATTTT
14,few,TRBD1,TRBJ1-1,TRBV5-1,CASSGQGMNTEAFF,TGCGCCAGCTCGGGACAGGGGATGAACACTGAAGCTTTCTTT
15,few,TRBD1,TRBJ1-6,TRBV6-5,CASKRGGESNSPLHF,TGTGCCAGCAAGAGAGGGGGCGAATCTAATTCACCCCTCCACTTT
18,.,TRBD1,TRBJ1-5,TRBV5-6,CASSLKGQGLSDRRPQHF,TGTGCCAGCAGCTTAAAGGGACAGGGGTTATCTGATAGGCGGCCCCAGCATTTT
13,.,.,TRBJ2-2,TRBV30,CAWSVLASGELFF,TGCGCCTGGAGTGTACTAGCTTCCGGGGAGCTGTTTTTT
19,.,.,TRBJ1-1,TRBV19,CAVRDKNTEAFFGQTEAFF,.
17,.,TRBD1,TRBJ1-2,TRBV7-6,CASSPGRRGQGFYGYTF,TGTGCCAGCAGCCCCGGGAGACGGGGACAGGGGTTCTATGGCTACACCTTC